The 10 T cell receptor beta chains below were found in one sample sequenced in a study of breast tumors, draining lymph nodes, adjacent tissues. The lymph nodes were axillary draining lymph nodes from breast cancer patients. Each CDR3 protein gets one entry after TCRdb re-called the multiplex PCR reads with MiXCR. This sample has 100,000 or so distinct CDR3 sequences, with less than 25% found just once. The sample comprised axillary lymph node tissue. These receptors all come from a female donor with breast cancer. Some clones in this sample may be carry-over from other donors' samples.

This clonotype showed up just a few times. V gene TRBV5-5 combines with J gene TRBJ2-1; D unresolved. Trimming shortened V by 0 bases and J by 5 bases, and 6 bases separated the two germline ends. The CDR3 is 13 residues long. CDR1 is SGHKS, CDR2 YYEKEE, per germline (reference sequence). CDR3 protein: CASSLEGNNEQFF. CDR3 DNA: TGTGCCAGCAGCTTGGAAGGCAACAATGAGCAGTTCTTC.

Comments on this clonotype: This may arise from a read error, as a much more abundant clone is one base away. J is TRBJ2-2 and V is TRBV10-2; D unclear. Germline lookup yields CDR1 WSHSY and CDR2 SAAADI. There are 12 residues in the CDR3. Here the CDR3 reads CASGDPPGELFF. CDR3 in DNA: TGCGCCAGCGGTGACCCCCCCGGGGAGCTGTTTTTT.

This clonotype occurred many times. The V gene is TRBV10-2, the J gene TRBJ2-2; 11 nucleotides align to TRBD2. This CDR3 has 13 amino acids. CDR1 is WSHSY, CDR2 SAAADI, per germline. The V segment lost 7 bases and the J segment 7 bases; nucleotides outside the gene matches: 2. The CDR3 DNA sequence: TGCGCCAGCAAACTAGCGGGAGTCGGGGAGCTGTTTTTT. Its translation: CASKLAGVGELFF.

This clonotype showed up many times. V is TRBV4-1 and J is TRBJ1-4; TRBD1 matches 7 bases. The CDR3 sequence is 15 residues long. Germline CDR1 and CDR2: MGHRA and YSYEKL. The V segment lost 2 bases and the J segment 5 bases; nucleotides outside the gene matches: 5. The CDR3 DNA reads as TGCGCCAGCAGCCAAAACGGACAGGCCAATGAAAAACTGTTTTTT. It specifies CASSQNGQANEKLFF.

This clonotype was detected many times. V is TRBV7-3 and J is TRBJ2-7; 10 bases map to TRBD2. The CDR3 has 15 residues. CDR1 is SGHTA and CDR2 is FQGTGA in the germline V gene. Unmatched junction bases numbered 6, after V lost 5 bases and J lost 2 bases. The CDR3 DNA sequence: TGTGCCAGCAGCCTTCAAGCGGGAGGGCCCTACGAGCAGTACTTC. It translates to CASSLQAGGPYEQYF.

This clonotype was seen at least ten times. V gene TRBV4-2 combines with J gene TRBJ2-7, with 8 bases fitting TRBD2. Germline CDR1 reads LGHNA; CDR2 reads YNFKEQ. With V trimmed by 4 bases and J by 3 bases, 8 bases remained unmatched. The length of the CDR3 is 15 residues. The CDR3 DNA follows: TGTGCCAGCAGCCGCGCAGCGGGGGAGATCTACGAGCAGTACTTC. It encodes CASSRAAGEIYEQYF.

The table lists this clonotype with many counts. This CDR3 is CASSFDNYGYTF. CDR3 bases: TGCGCCAGCAGCTTTGACAACTATGGCTACACCTTC. V is TRBV5-1 and J is TRBJ1-2; no clear D. The CDR3 runs to 12 residues. V shed 2 bases and J shed 2 bases, with 4 bases lying between them. Germline CDR1 and CDR2: SGHRS and YFSETQ.

This clonotype was seen repeatedly, ten times or more. The rearrangement uses TRBV3-1 and TRBJ1-6, with 9 bases identical to TRBD1. This CDR3 spans 15 amino acids. J gave up 10 bases and V 3 bases, and 7 bases lay outside the gene matches. CDR1 and CDR2 (germline): LGHDT, YNNKEL (reference sequence). In DNA, the CDR3 is TGTGCCAGCAGCCAGCTGGGACAGGGTGGCTCACCCCTCCACTTT. The encoded protein is CASSQLGQGGSPLHF.

This clonotype was observed a few times. A much larger clone lies one base from this, so it may be a read error. The chain has TRBV20-1 and TRBJ2-1, with D perhaps matching TRBD1 (6 bases). Germline CDR1 is DFQATT and CDR2 is SNEGSKA (reference sequence). Trimming took off 5 bases at V and 4 bases at J, with 24 bases between the two ends. The CDR3 runs 17 residues. The CDR3 reads CSAGNRAPLLTYNEQFF. The CDR3 DNA sequence: TGCAGTGCTGGAAACAGGGCCCCACTCCTCACATACAATGAGCAGTTCTTC.

Regarding this clonotype: This may arise from a read error, as a much more abundant clone is one base away. The chain carries TRBV19 and TRBJ2-1; D is unclear. The length of the CDR3 is 13 residues. CDR1 and CDR2 (germline): LNHDA, SQIVND (reference sequence). V was shortened by 3 bases and J by 8 bases, with 11 bases between the two germline ends. DNA of the CDR3: TGTGCCAGTAGTATTTGGCTGCACGATGAGCAGTTCTTC. As protein: CASSIWLHDEQFF.